Sequencing of this T cell receptor (beta chain) was carried out in a study of T-cell reconstitution after alpha-beta-depleted transplantation in children. This clonotype was counted ten times or more. The CDR3 runs to 14 residues. Trimming removed 6 bases from V and 10 bases from J, with 17 bases in between. From germline, CDR1 is SGDLS and CDR2 YYNGEE. Using unique molecular identifiers, the investigators prepared the TCRbeta library. Each CDR3 protein is one row after TCRdb ran MiXCR on the PCR reads. The repertoire holds over 70,000 distinct CDR3 sequences, with 7% to 10% as singletons. The chain employs TRBV9 and TRBJ1-6, with a weak D call TRBD1 (5 bases). This receptor was identified in a human donor who donated a stem cell graft to a child with congenital amegakaryocytic thrombocytopenia. The sequenced sample was PBMCs from the stem cell graft donor, obtained from the stem cell graft. CDR3 in DNA: TGTGCCAGCACCAAAGGGTACAGGCTGTCACCCCTCCACTTT. Translating gives CASTKGYRLSPLHF.